The 8 T cell receptor beta chains below all came from one sample that was sequenced in a study of tumor and adjacent non-tumor tissue in lung cancer. This sample's RNA came from whole unsorted tissue. A modified ARM-PCR protocol with three rounds of nested PCR amplified TCRbeta. TCRdb processed the multiplex PCR reads anew with MiXCR; each CDR3 protein has one entry. Here the sample spans over 110,000 distinct CDR3 sequences, approximately 66% being singletons. Sequencing was carried out using lung tumor tissue. The source of these receptors is a man aged 60-69 years with small cell lung cancer.

The chain recombines TRBV20-1 with TRBJ2-3; no clear D gene. This CDR3 contains 11 residues. From germline, CDR1 is DFQATT and CDR2 SNEGSKA (reference sequence). The ends were cut back, 4 bases at V and 15 bases at J, with 17 bases in the middle. The CDR3 loop is CSATHRETHYF. CDR3 DNA sequence: TGCAGTGCTACTCATAGGGAAACACACTATTTT.

This clonotype was detected only a few times. The chain uses TRBV29-1 and TRBJ2-1; 11 bases are a match to TRBD2. The junction had 8 bases not matched to a gene; V was cut back by 6 bases and J by 10 bases. The CDR3 covers 13 residues. The germline CDR1 and CDR2 sequences are SQVTM and ANQGSEA. CDR3 sequence: CSVLRRLAGEQFF. The CDR3 region has the DNA TGCAGCGTGTTGCGGAGACTAGCGGGGGAGCAGTTCTTC.

This clonotype was recorded only once. A much larger clone sits a single nucleotide away, making a read error possible. This chain uses TRBV5-1 with TRBJ2-1, with D unresolved. The CDR3 has 14 amino acids. The germline V gene encodes CDR1 SGHRS and CDR2 YFSETQ. In DNA, the CDR3 is TGCGCCAGGAGCTTAGTTCCCCTTCGGAGTGAGCAGTTCTTC. This sequence encodes CARSLVPLRSEQFF. The variable domain in full, with the rest retrieved from reference TRBV5-1 and TRBJ2-1, is KAGVTQTPRYLIKTRGQQVTLSCSPISGHRSVSWYQQTPGQGLQFLFEYFSETQRNKGNFPGRFSGRQFSNSRSEMNVSTLELGDSALYLCARSLVPLRSEQFFGPGTRLTVL.

A note on this clonotype: The final CDR3 position lacks the conserved phenylalanine or tryptophan, pointing to a likely read error. The rearrangement uses TRBV4-1 and TRBJ1-5; D is undetermined. Per germline, CDR1 MGHRA and CDR2 YSYEKL. The CDR3 is 14 residues long. Written as DNA, the CDR3 is TGCGTCAGCAGCCCCGCAAGGAACAATCATCCCCAGCATTAT. Translating it yields CVSSPARNNHPQHY.

A remark on this clonotype: A read error may produce the germline difference seen at one junction end. The rearrangement uses TRBV7-9 and TRBJ2-3; unclear D gene. This CDR3 contains 12 residues. CDR1 SEHNR and CDR2 FQNEAQ come from the germline V gene (reference sequence). The chain's CDR3 is CAISSIGNTQYF. CDR3 sequence (DNA): TGTGCCATCAGCTCTATAGGGAATACGCAGTATTTT.

In regard to this clonotype: This may stem from a read error, because a much larger clone lies one nucleotide away. The chain links TRBV29-1 to TRBJ2-7; tentative D call: TRBD2 (5 bases). CDR1 SQVTM and CDR2 ANQGSEA come from the germline V gene. The CDR3 contains 12 residues. For the CDR3, the DNA is TGCAACGTTGAGGGAGCTCGCTACGAGCAGTACTTC. Its translation: CNVEGARYEQYF.

This clonotype appeared a few times. The V call is TRBV6-5, the J call TRBJ1-5; D may be TRBD1 (6 bases). V lost 0 bases, J lost 9 bases, and 12 bases lay in between. CDR1 and CDR2 from the germline V gene are MNHEY and SVGAGI. There are 14 residues in the CDR3. The chain's CDR3 is CASSYSDSSGPQHF. The CDR3 DNA reads TGTGCCAGCAGTTACTCGGACAGTAGTGGGCCCCAGCATTTT.

The V and J genes are TRBV4-1 and TRBJ2-1; possible D gene TRBD1, 5 bases. From germline, CDR1 is MGHRA and CDR2 YSYEKL. Between the trimmed V and J ends, which lost 0 bases and 13 bases, there was a span of 13 bases. This CDR3 spans 13 amino acids. The CDR3 protein is CASSQDVGRDQFF. Written as DNA, the CDR3 is TGCGCCAGCAGCCAAGATGTGGGCAGGGATCAGTTCTTC.